Below, one TCR beta chain is given with its context. Its antigen is unknown. The data derive from a study of T cell responses to AZD1222 COVID-19 vaccine. Overall study findings and caveats: Nearly half of the spike-specific TCRs reportedly recognize variant regions that carry no mutations.

Trimming shortened V by 3 bases and J by 7 bases, and 19 bases separated the two germline ends. Looked up from germline, CDR1 is KGHSH and CDR2 is LQKENI. This CDR3 is 15 amino acids long. The data were produced by immunoSEQ multiplex PCR, yet TCRdb's version contains in-frame clones alone and is incomplete. The sample holds 150,000 to 200,000 clones, approximately 90% seen once. The sequenced sample was peripheral blood, obtained 28 days after the second AZD1222 dose. The receptor was isolated from an adult who received the AZD1222 COVID-19 vaccine. This rearrangement joins TRBV18 to TRBJ2-7; D might be TRBD1 (6 bases). The CDR3 region is CASSPTGTRQGEQYF. The CDR3 bases are TGTGCCAGCTCACCTACAGGGACGCGACAAGGGGAGCAGTACTTC.